This T cell receptor beta chain appears in the sequencing data of a study of spatial heterogeneity in lung cancer. The overall study: PBMC samples from follow-up, where available, were sequenced a median of approximately two years after resection.

This clonotype was counted many times. Described time point: blood at routine non-recurrence follow-up after resection. Whole RNA, which was extracted from tumor, nontumor lung tissue or frozen PBMC, was sequenced without any cell sorting. The V gene's germline CDR1 is MGHDK and CDR2 SYGVNS. Trimming stripped 6 bases from V and 0 bases from J, with 17 bases between. This CDR3 has 16 amino acids. Unique molecular identifiers tagged every individual TCR cDNA molecule. TCRdb fed the 5' RACE reads into MiXCR, producing one record per CDR3 protein. This table holds about 120,000 distinct CDR3 sequences, less than 15% found once.

The receptor was derived from a male donor with early-stage non-small cell lung cancer. This chain joins TRBV25-1 and TRBJ1-1; the D is unclear. The sample in question was PBMCs, obtained at follow-up. The CDR3 is CASRLGGGGLNTEAFF. Written as DNA, the CDR3 is TGTGCCAGCAGACTGGGAGGAGGAGGACTGAACACTGAAGCTTTCTTT.